The source of this TCR beta chain is a study of T cells in Graves' hyperthyroidism and ophthalmopathy. Amplification targeted TCR beta CDR3 regions from RNA transcripts. First-round RT-PCR of the TCR CDR3 relied on the HTBI primer set. One entry per CDR3 protein results from TCRdb running MiXCR on the multiplex PCR reads. The sample carries 300,000 to 400,000 distinct CDR3 sequences, around 13% recorded once. The CDR3 contains 14 residues. The V end was cut by 2 bases, the J end by 2 bases, with 13 bases between. In germline, CDR1 is DFQATT, CDR2 SNEGSKA (reference sequence). Fresh 10 ml peripheral blood yielded PBMCs. This clonotype was counted ten times or more.

The V and J genes are TRBV20-1 and TRBJ2-7; no firm D call. This clonotype originated in a woman aged 25 to 39 with Graves' ophthalmopathy. The sequenced material came from blood. This chain's CDR3 is CSARRRTLPYEQYF. Written as DNA, the CDR3 is TGCAGTGCTAGAAGACGTACCCTGCCCTACGAGCAGTACTTC.